One T cell receptor beta chain is described in this entry. As yet, its antigen is unknown. Data came from immunoSEQ multiplex PCR; TCRdb stores just in-frame clones and leaves some out. The sample contains about 150,000 clones, under 95% of which appear only once. This entry is derived from a study of T cell responses to AZD1222 COVID-19 vaccine. Study conclusions and caveats: Mostly white British, mostly female donors; authors suggested clonal diversity may be underestimated. All repertoire sampling was performed exclusively after the peak T cell response. Compared with day 0, the breadth and depth of the Spike-specific TCR repertoire rose significantly after two doses of AZD1222.

The germline V gene has CDR1 SGHTA and CDR2 FQGNSA. This CDR3 contains 18 residues. V lost 4 bases and J lost 7; bases outside the gene matches: 18. The source material was peripheral blood, sampled on day 0 of AZD1222 vaccination. This sequence originates from an adult in good health. V usage is TRBV7-2 and J usage is TRBJ2-1, with 8 bases that match TRBD2. The CDR3 coding sequence is TGTGCCAGCAGCTCTCCGGGACTAGTGGGGCGGTCGTGGAATGAGCAGTTCTTC. It codes for CASSSPGLVGRSWNEQFF. The full variable domain, completed using reference TRBV7-2 and TRBJ2-1, is GAGVSQSPSNKVTEKGKDVELRCDPISGHTALYWYRQSLGQGLEFLIYFQGNSAPDKSGLPSDRFSAERTGGSVSTLTIQRTQQEDSAVYLCASSSPGLVGRSWNEQFFGPGTRLTVL.